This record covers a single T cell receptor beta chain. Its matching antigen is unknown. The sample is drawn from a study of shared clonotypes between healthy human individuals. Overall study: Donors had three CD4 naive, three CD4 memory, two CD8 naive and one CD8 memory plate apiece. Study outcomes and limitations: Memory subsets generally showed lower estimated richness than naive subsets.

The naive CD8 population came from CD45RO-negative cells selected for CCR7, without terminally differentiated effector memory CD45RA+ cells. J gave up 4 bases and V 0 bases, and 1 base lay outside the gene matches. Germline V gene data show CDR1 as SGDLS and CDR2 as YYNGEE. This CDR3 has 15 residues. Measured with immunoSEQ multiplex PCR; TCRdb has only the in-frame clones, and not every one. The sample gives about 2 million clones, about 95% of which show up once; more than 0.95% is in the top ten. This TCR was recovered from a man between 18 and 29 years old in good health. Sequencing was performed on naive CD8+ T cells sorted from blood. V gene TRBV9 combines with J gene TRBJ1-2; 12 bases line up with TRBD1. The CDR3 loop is CASSVGDRGPYGYTF. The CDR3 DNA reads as TGTGCCAGCAGCGTAGGGGACAGGGGGCCCTATGGCTACACCTTC.